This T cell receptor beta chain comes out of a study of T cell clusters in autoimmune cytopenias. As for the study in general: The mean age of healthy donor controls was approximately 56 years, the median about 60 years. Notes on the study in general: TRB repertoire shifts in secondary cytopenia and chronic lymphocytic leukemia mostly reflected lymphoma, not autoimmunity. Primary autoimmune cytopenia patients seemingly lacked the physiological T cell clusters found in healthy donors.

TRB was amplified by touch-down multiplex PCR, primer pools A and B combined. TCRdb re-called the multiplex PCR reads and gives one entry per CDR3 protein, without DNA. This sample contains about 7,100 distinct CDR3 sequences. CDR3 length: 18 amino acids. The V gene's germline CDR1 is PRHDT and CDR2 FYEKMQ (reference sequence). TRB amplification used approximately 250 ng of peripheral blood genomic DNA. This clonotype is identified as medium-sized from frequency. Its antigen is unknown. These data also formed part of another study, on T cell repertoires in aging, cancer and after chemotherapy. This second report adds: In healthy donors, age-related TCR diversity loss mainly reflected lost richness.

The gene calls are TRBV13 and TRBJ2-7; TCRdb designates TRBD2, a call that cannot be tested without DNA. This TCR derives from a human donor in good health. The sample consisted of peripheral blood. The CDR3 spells CASSLGVSGGSFGYEQYF.